The next 3 T cell receptor beta chains were all read from a single sample in a study of healthy donors' naive CD4 and CD8 T cells (dated by TCRdb to between 2015 and 2017). Reads for this sample came from a 454 GS FLX Titanium. A previously published linear amplification protocol was used to build TCR libraries from about 540 ng of total RNA. Using fastp at Q25 and MiXCR, TCRdb reprocessed the public reads and kept productive beta chains. Each entry merges the rows of one CDR3 protein and shows their most common DNA and genes. The sample records approximately 200,000 distinct CDR3 sequences, about 74% of which are singletons. More than 2% of the sample comes from the top ten. Sequenced input: naive CD4+ and CD8+ T cells sorted from blood, pooled from several donors. What this sample's cell subset or site label stands for: FACS-sorted naive CD4+ (CD45RO-CD45RA+) and naive CD8+ (CD45RA+CD27bright) T cells. These receptors were taken from a pool of human donors in good health; the sample pools cells from several healthy donors.

CDR3 loop: CAWSAGAGANVLTF. CDR3 nucleotides: TGTGCCTGGAGTGCAGGGGCAGGGGCCAACGTCCTGACTTTC. The chain combines TRBV30 with TRBJ2-6, with D possibly TRBD1 on 6 matching bases. V was pared by 1 base and J by 4 bases, with 8 bases between. CDR3 length: 14 amino acids. The germline gives CDR1 GTSNPN, CDR2 SVGIG (reference sequence).

The V call is TRBV27, the J call TRBJ2-1; possibly TRBD2 for D (5 bases). V lost 6 bases to trimming and J lost 1 base, with 13 bases between them. Germline lookup yields CDR1 MNHEY and CDR2 SMNVEV (reference sequence). This CDR3 is built from 15 residues. The CDR3 sequence: CASRYGLRSYNEQFF. In nucleotides, the CDR3 is TGTGCCAGCAGATATGGACTTCGTTCCTACAATGAGCAGTTCTTC.

The chain uses TRBV6-5 and TRBJ1-5, with unresolved D. Per the germline V gene, CDR1 is MNHEY and CDR2 is SVGAGI. The CDR3 length is 16 residues. The V gene lost 5 bases and the J gene lost 1 base, with 15 bases spanning the gap. CDR3 nucleotide sequence: TGTGCCAGCAGTGAAGTGACTTCTGGGAGCAATCAGCCCCAGCATTTT. Its protein product is CASSEVTSGSNQPQHF.